This T cell receptor beta chain stems from a study of spatial heterogeneity in lung cancer. TCRdb reprocessed the 5' RACE reads via MiXCR and lists one record per CDR3 protein. The sample holds around 750 distinct CDR3 sequences, around 14% seen once. Time point of the sample: sample taken at primary tumor resection. The donors were 65 to 85 patients with non-small cell lung cancer that was early-stage and untreated. Material for sequencing was whole RNA from tumor, nontumor lung or frozen PBMC, left unsorted. There are 17 residues in the CDR3. Germline values: CDR1 SGHDT, CDR2 YYEEEE. The V and J ends lost 3 bases and 2 bases, in that order; junction bases with no gene match: 11.

The TCR was taken from a male donor with early-stage non-small cell lung cancer. This chain connects TRBV5-6 to TRBJ2-5; 9 bases are shared with TRBD1. The sample consisted of normal lung tissue next to the tumor, taken at surgery. Here the CDR3 reads CASSWGPDRGKQETQYF. CDR3 in DNA: TGTGCCAGCAGCTGGGGCCCTGACAGGGGGAAACAAGAGACCCAGTACTTC.